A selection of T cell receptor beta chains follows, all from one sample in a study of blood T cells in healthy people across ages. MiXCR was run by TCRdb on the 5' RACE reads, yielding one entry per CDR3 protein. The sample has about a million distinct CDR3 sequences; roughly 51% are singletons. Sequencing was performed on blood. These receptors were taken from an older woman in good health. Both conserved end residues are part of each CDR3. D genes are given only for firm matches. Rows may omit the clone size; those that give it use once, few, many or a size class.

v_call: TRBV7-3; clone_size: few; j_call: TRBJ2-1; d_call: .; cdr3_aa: CASSPGLLNEQFF; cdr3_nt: TGTGCCAGCAGCCCGGGACTTCTCAATGAGCAGTTCTTC
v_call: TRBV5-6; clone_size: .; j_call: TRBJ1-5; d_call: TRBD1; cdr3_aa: CASSQMTGSNQPQHF; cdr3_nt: TGTGCCAGCAGCCAAATGACAGGGAGCAATCAGCCCCAGCATTTT
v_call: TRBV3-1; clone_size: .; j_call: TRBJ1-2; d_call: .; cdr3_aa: CASSQEVTDGGYTF; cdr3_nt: TGTGCCAGCAGCCAAGAAGTTACCGACGGGGGCTACACCTTC
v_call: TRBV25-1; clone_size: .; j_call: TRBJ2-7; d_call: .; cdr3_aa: CASSEQGIYEQYF; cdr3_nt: TGTGCCAGCAGTGAACAGGGGATCTACGAGCAGTACTTC
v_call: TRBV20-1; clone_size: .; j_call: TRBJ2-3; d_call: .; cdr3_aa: CSVITRTDTQYF; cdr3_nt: TGCAGTGTCATTACACGAACAGATACGCAGTATTTT
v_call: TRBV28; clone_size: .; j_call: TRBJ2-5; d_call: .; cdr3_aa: CASLRLGWETQYF; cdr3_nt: TGTGCCAGCTTACGTTTAGGGTGGGAGACCCAGTACTTC
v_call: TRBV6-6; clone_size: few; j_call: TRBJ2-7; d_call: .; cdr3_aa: CASRPWDAYEQYF; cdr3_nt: TGTGCCAGCAGGCCCTGGGACGCCTACGAGCAGTACTTC
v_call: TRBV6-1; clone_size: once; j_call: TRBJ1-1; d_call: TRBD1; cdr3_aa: CASSRGTGNEAFF; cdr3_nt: TGTGCCAGCAGTCGCGGGACAGGGAATGAAGCTTTCTTT
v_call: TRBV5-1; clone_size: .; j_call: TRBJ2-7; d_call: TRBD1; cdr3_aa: CASSTRQGKHEQYF; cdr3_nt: TGCGCCAGCAGCACCCGACAGGGTAAGCACGAGCAGTACTTC
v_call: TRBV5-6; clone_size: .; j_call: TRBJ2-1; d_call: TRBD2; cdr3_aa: CASSPTSGRAYEQFF; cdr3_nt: TGTGCCAGCAGCCCCACTAGCGGGAGGGCCTATGAGCAGTTCTTC
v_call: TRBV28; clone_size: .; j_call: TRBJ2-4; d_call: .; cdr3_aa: CASSVGWIAKNIQYF; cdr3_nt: TGTGCCAGCAGCGTGGGGTGGATAGCCAAAAACATTCAGTACTTC
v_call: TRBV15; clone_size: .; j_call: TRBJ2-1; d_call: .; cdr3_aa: CATSRDPGTGEQFF; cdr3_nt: TGTGCCACCAGCAGAGACCCCGGCACCGGTGAGCAGTTCTTC
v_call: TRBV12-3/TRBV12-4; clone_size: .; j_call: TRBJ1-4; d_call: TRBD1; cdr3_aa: CASSRLRTGRIEKLFF; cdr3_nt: TGTGCCAGCAGCCGATTAAGGACAGGACGAATTGAAAAACTGTTTTTT
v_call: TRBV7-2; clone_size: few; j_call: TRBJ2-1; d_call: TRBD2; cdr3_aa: CASSFGTSPSNEQFF; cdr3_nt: TGTGCCAGCAGCTTCGGGACTAGTCCCTCCAATGAGCAGTTCTTC
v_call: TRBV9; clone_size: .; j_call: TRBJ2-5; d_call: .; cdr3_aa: CASSRDPGTQYF; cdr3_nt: TGTGCCAGCAGTCGCGACCCGGGGACCCAGTACTTC
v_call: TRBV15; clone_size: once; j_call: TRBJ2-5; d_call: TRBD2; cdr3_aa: CATSRSPSTSGSGKSQYF; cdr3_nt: TGTGCCACCAGCAGATCGCCTAGTACTAGCGGGAGCGGGAAGTCGCAGTACTTC
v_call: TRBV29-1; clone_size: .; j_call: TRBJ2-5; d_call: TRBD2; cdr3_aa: CSVEDLADPQETQYF; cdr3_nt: TGCAGCGTTGAAGATCTAGCGGACCCCCAAGAGACCCAGTACTTC
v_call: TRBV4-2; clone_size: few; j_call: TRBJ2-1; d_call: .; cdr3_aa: CASSQRTRAAGNEQFF; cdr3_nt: TGTGCCAGCAGCCAACGGACGCGGGCGGCGGGCAATGAGCAGTTCTTC
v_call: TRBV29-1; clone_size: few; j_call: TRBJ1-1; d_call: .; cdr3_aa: CSVTVSGYTEAFF; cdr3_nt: TGCAGCGTGACAGTTTCGGGGTACACTGAAGCTTTCTTT
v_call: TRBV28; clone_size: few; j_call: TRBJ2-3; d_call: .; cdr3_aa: CASTPGGAPTFTDTQYF; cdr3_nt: TGTGCCAGCACCCCTGGGGGAGCTCCTACATTCACAGATACGCAGTATTTT
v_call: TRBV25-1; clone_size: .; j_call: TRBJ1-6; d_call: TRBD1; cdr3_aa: CASGQGNNSPLHF; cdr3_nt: TGTGCCAGTGGACAGGGAAATAATTCACCCCTCCACTTT
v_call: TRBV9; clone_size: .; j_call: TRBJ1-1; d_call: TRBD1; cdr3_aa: CASSDSGGAWTEAFF; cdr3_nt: TGTGCCAGCAGCGACTCAGGGGGCGCGTGGACTGAAGCTTTCTTT
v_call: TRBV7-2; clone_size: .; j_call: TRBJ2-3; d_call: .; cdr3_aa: CASSFHSSTDTQYF; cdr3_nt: TGTGCCAGCAGCTTCCACTCTAGCACAGATACGCAGTATTTT
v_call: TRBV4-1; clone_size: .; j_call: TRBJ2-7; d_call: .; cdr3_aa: CASSQENSGVYEQYF; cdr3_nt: TGCGCCAGCAGCCAAGAGAACTCAGGGGTCTACGAGCAGTACTTC
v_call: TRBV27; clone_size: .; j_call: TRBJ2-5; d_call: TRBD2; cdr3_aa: CASAASGRKGVGEQYF; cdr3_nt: TGCGCCAGCGCGGCTAGCGGGAGGAAGGGGGTGGGTGAGCAGTACTTC
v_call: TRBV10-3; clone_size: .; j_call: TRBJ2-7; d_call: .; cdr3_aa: CAISESITSQPYEQYF; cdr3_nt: TGTGCCATCAGTGAGTCGATAACTAGCCAACCTTACGAGCAGTACTTC
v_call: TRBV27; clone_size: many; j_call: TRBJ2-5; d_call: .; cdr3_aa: CASSLYPHGQETQYF; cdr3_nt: TGTGCCAGCAGTTTGTACCCCCACGGCCAAGAGACCCAGTACTTC
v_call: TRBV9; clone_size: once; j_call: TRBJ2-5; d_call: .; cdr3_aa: CASSPNRESWGTQYF; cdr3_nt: TGTGCCAGCAGCCCCAACCGCGAGAGTTGGGGGACCCAGTACTTC
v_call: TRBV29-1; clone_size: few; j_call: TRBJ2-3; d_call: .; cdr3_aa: CSAVLDYTQYF; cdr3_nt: TGCAGCGCGGTCCTGGACTATACGCAGTATTTT
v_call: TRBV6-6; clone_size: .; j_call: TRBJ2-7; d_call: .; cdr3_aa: CASSSSWDASYEQYF; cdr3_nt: TGTGCCAGCAGTTCCTCCTGGGATGCCTCCTACGAGCAGTACTTC
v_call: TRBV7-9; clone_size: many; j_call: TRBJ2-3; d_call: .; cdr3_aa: CASSLSDTQYF; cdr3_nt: TGTGCCAGCAGTTTATCAGATACGCAGTATTTT
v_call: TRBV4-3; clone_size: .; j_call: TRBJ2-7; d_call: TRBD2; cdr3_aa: CASIIPVGGRSHEQYF; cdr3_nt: TGCGCCAGCATCATACCAGTGGGCGGGAGGAGCCACGAGCAGTACTTC
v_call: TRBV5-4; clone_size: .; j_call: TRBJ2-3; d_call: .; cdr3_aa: CASSLRLAWERPDTQYF; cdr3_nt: TGTGCCAGCAGCTTGAGGTTGGCGTGGGAGCGACCAGATACGCAGTATTTT
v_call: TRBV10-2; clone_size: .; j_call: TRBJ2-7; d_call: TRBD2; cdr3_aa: CATRNSGRANYEQYF; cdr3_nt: TGCGCCACCAGAAATAGCGGGAGGGCCAACTACGAGCAGTACTTC
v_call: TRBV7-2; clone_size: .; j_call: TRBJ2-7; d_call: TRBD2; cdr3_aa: CASSLVGSGSSYEQYF; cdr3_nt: TGTGCCAGCAGCTTAGTTGGTAGCGGGAGTTCCTACGAGCAGTACTTC
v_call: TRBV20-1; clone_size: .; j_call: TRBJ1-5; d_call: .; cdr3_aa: CSAVTADGEHSNQPQHF; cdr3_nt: TGCAGTGCTGTAACCGCTGACGGGGAGCATAGCAATCAGCCCCAGCATTTT
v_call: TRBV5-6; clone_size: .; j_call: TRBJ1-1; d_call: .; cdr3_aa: CASSLGHTEAFF; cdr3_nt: TGTGCCAGCAGCTTGGGTCACACTGAAGCTTTCTTT
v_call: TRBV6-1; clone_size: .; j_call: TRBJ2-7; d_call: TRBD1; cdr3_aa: CASSARTGQGYEQYF; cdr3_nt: TGTGCCAGCAGTGCGAGGACAGGGCAGGGTTACGAGCAGTACTTC
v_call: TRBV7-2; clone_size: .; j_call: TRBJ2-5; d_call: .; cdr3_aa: CASSLVAIRETQYF; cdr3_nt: TGTGCCAGCAGCTTAGTAGCAATTAGGGAGACCCAGTACTTC
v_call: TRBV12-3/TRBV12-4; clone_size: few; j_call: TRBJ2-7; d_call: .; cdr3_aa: CASSSRGVDYEQYF; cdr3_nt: TGTGCCAGCAGTTCCAGGGGGGTCGACTACGAGCAGTACTTC
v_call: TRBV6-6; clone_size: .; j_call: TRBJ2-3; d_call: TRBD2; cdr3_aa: CAGSYTRASGVGDTQYF; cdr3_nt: TGTGCCGGCAGTTACACACGGGCTAGCGGGGTGGGAGATACGCAGTATTTT
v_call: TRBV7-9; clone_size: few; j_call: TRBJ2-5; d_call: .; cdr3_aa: CASSQTGGRGQETQYF; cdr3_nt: TGTGCCAGCAGCCAGACGGGTGGGAGAGGGCAAGAGACCCAGTACTTC
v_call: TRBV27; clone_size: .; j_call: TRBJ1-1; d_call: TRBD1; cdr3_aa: CASSLSPGQPEAFF; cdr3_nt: TGTGCCAGCAGTTTATCTCCGGGACAGCCTGAAGCTTTCTTT
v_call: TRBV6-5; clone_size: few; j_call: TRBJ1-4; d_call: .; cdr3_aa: CASRRGPSTNEKLFF; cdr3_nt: TGTGCCAGCAGGCGGGGACCCTCGACTAATGAAAAACTGTTTTTT
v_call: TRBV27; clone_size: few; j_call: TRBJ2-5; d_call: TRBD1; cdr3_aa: CASSLGTGKSETQYF; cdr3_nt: TGTGCCAGCAGTCTCGGGACAGGGAAGTCGGAGACCCAGTACTTC
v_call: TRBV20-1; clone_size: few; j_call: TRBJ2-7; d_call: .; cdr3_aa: CSGSGGNYEQYF; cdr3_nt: TGCAGTGGTTCAGGAGGAAACTACGAGCAGTACTTC
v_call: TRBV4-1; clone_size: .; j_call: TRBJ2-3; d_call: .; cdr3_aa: CAGGQGLNTDTQYF; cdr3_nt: TGCGCCGGGGGCCAGGGGTTGAACACAGATACGCAGTATTTT
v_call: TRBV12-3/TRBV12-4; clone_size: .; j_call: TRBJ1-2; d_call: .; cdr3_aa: CASSREVYGYTF; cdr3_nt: TGTGCCAGCAGCCGGGAGGTATACGGCTACACCTTC
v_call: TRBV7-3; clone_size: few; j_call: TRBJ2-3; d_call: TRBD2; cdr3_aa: CASSPRTTSGRADTQYF; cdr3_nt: TGTGCCAGCAGCCCCCGAACAACTAGCGGGAGGGCAGATACGCAGTATTTT
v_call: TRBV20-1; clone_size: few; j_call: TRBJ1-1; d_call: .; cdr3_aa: CSANTGRGGTEAFF; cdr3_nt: TGCAGTGCTAATACCGGGAGGGGAGGGACTGAAGCTTTCTTT
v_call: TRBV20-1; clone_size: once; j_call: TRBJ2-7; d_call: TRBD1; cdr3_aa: CSADSGTDAYEQYF; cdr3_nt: TGCAGTGCAGATAGTGGGACAGATGCCTACGAGCAGTACTTC
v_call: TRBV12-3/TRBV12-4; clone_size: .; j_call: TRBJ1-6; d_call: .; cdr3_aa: CASSLQGFGNSPLHF; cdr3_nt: TGTGCCAGCAGCTTACAGGGATTTGGAAATTCACCCCTCCACTTT